This T cell receptor beta chain was profiled in a study of cytomegalovirus exposure and HLA in healthy donors. Study at large: Of all 400 or so donors who were genotyped, about 84% belonged to the Caucasian-associated ancestry cluster.

The PCR used 60 Vbeta and 13 Jbeta primers. Method: immunoSEQ multiplex PCR; TCRdb's copy keeps in-frame clones and lacks some. The table lists fewer than 200,000 clones, more than 80% of them singletons. As to this clone: The antigen is unknown.

Whole-study findings and limits: About 180 TCR beta chains were listed as cytomegalovirus-associated. Later on, an analysis showed TCR association rates differing by HLA locus, with DRB1 the most and HLA-C the fewest. Analyses of presence/absence relied on an assumption of roughly uniform sequencing depth across donors.

Germline V CDR1 and CDR2: SGHAT, FQNNGV. CDR3 length equals 12 residues. V shed 3 bases and J shed 8 bases, with 8 bases lying between them. This TCR was recovered from a woman in her late teens or twenties in good health and CMV-seronegative. The sample comprised PBMCs. This chain links TRBV11-2 with TRBJ1-3; no reliable D call. The CDR3 DNA is TGTGCCAGCAGCTTCGCGGGTGACACCATATATTTT. It yields the protein CASSFAGDTIYF. Full variable domain (outside the CDR3, taken from reference TRBV11-2 and TRBJ1-3): EAGVAQSPRYKIIEKRQSVAFWCNPISGHATLYWYQQILGQGPKLLIQFQNNGVVDDSQLPKDRFSAERLKGVDSTLKIQPAKLEDSAVYLCASSFAGDTIYFGEGSWLTVV.